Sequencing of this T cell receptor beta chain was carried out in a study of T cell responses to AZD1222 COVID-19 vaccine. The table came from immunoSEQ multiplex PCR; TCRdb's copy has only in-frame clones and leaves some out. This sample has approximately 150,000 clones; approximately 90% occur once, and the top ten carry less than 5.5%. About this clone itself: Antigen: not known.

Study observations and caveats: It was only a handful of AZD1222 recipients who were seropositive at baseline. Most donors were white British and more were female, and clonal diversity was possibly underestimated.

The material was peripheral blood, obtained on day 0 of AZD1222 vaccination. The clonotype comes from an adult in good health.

CDR3 loop: CASSVVGGYNEQFF. CDR3 coding DNA: TGTGCCAGCAGCGTAGTTGGGGGCTACAATGAGCAGTTCTTC. This chain uses TRBV9 with TRBJ2-1; D may match TRBD1 or TRBD2 (5 bases each). Germline V gene sequence: CDR1 SGDLS, CDR2 YYNGEE. V was trimmed by 0 bases and J by 3 bases, leaving 7 bases between them. CDR3 length: 14 amino acids.